These 24 T cell receptor beta chains came from one sample sequenced in a study of blood T cell repertoires in COVID-19. Repertoires were generated with immunoSEQ multiplex PCR, while TCRdb's copy carries only in-frame clones and drops some. The sample records fewer than 150,000 clones, about 85% being singletons. The sequenced sample consisted of peripheral blood. These receptors were taken from a human donor in a cohort sampled during active COVID-19.

This chain uses TRBV6-4 with TRBJ2-7, with 7 bases identical to TRBD1. With 8 bases clipped from V and 2 bases from J, the junction kept 9 bases outside the gene matches. CDR3 length: 14 amino acids. From germline, CDR1 is MRHNA and CDR2 SNTAGT. CDR3: CASDVQGYPYEQYV. In DNA, the CDR3 is TGTGCCAGCGACGTACAGGGGTATCCCTACGAGCAGTACGTC.

This chain connects TRBV19 to TRBJ1-1; D unclear. Germline V CDR1 and CDR2: LNHDA, SQIVND (reference sequence). V shed 5 bases and J shed 8 bases, with 15 bases lying between them. The CDR3 totals 13 residues. The CDR3 reads CASSSQAKPEAFF. The CDR3 region has the DNA TGTGCCAGTAGTTCCCAGGCCAAGCCCGAAGCTTTCTTT.

The genes are TRBV7-8 and TRBJ1-1, with D hard to call. The CDR3 totals 15 residues. The V gene's germline CDR1 is SGHVS and CDR2 FQNEAQ. The germline V and J ends were trimmed by 0 bases and 5 bases, with 13 bases remaining between them. As DNA, the CDR3 is TGTGCCAGCAGCTTAGCGGCAGGCGGGCCGACTGAAGCTTTCTTT. Protein product: CASSLAAGGPTEAFF.

The rearrangement uses TRBV18 and TRBJ2-7; D unresolved. The length of the CDR3 is 12 residues. V gave up 5 bases and J gave up 0 bases, with 5 bases separating them. Germline V gives CDR1 KGHSH, CDR2 LQKENI. CDR3 protein: CASSESSYEQYV. The CDR3, as DNA: TGTGCCAGCTCAGAGAGCTCCTACGAGCAGTACGTC.

The gene calls are TRBV7-2 and TRBJ1-6; tentative D call: TRBD1 (5 bases). The CDR3 is 16 amino acids. The V end lost 5 bases, the J end lost 5 bases, and 16 bases lay between the germline ends. In germline, CDR1 is SGHTA, CDR2 FQGNSA. CDR3 coding DNA: TGTGCCAGCAGCCCAGGCCGACAGTTTAATAATTCACCCCTCCACTTT. This gives the protein CASSPGRQFNNSPLHF. The complete variable domain, with remaining parts taken from reference TRBV7-2 and TRBJ1-6, reads GAGVSQSPSNKVTEKGKDVELRCDPISGHTALYWYRQSLGQGLEFLIYFQGNSAPDKSGLPSDRFSAERTGGSVSTLTIQRTQQEDSAVYLCASSPGRQFNNSPLHFGNGTRLTVT.

V is TRBV12-3 or TRBV12-4 and J is TRBJ1-6, with 9 bases identical to TRBD1. CDR3 length equals 12 residues. V was pared by 6 bases and J by 9 bases, with 0 bases of the junction left unmatched. The CDR3 bases are TGTGCCAGCAGGACAGGGGGTTCACCCCTCCACTTT. This sequence encodes CASRTGGSPLHF.

The V and J genes are TRBV5-6 and TRBJ2-3; TRBD2 matches at 10 bases. J lost 6 bases, V lost 1 base, and 5 bases had no gene match. The V gene's germline CDR1 is SGHDT and CDR2 YYEEEE. CDR3 length: 15 residues. The CDR3 DNA follows: TGTGCCAGCAGCTTGCTAGCGGGAGACCCGGATACGCAGTATTTT. It encodes CASSLLAGDPDTQYF.

This clone was counted a few times. The chain couples TRBV7-3 to TRBJ1-1; D is possibly TRBD1 (5 bases). Germline CDR1 SGHTA, CDR2 FQGTGA. The CDR3 contains 14 residues. Trimming removed 5 bases at V and 1 base at J, with 11 bases between. CDR3 protein: CASSQGGANTEAFF. CDR3 bases: TGTGCCAGCAGCCAAGGTGGGGCGAACACTGAAGCTTTCTTT.

The genes are TRBV19 and TRBJ1-3, with 7 nucleotides matching TRBD1. Germline values: CDR1 LNHDA, CDR2 SQIVND (reference sequence). This CDR3 is 16 amino acids long. With V trimmed by 5 bases and J by 4 bases, 11 bases remained unmatched. CDR3 loop: CASSSTRDSLGNTIYF. The CDR3 DNA reads as TGTGCCAGTAGTTCAACACGGGACAGTTTAGGAAACACCATATATTTT.

The chain links TRBV19 to TRBJ2-1; D call uncertain. This CDR3 region has 14 residues. The V gene's germline CDR1 is LNHDA and CDR2 SQIVND (reference sequence). Trimming stripped 4 bases from V and 8 bases from J, with 15 bases between. The CDR3 region has the DNA TGTGCCAGTAGTAATTTGAGCTACTCCGATGAGCAGTTCTTC. It specifies CASSNLSYSDEQFF.

This sequence joins TRBV6-6 and TRBJ2-6; TRBD2 matches 7 bases. The V gene end was trimmed by 8 bases and the J gene end by 2 bases; junction bases not matched to a gene: 3. In germline, CDR1 is MNHNY, CDR2 SVGAGI (reference sequence). This CDR3 spans 14 amino acids. CDR3 bases: TGTGCCAGCCGGGGAGGGGCTGGGGCCAACGTCCTGACTTTC. Amino acids: CASRGGAGANVLTF.

In this sample, this clone turned up once. The rearrangement joins TRBV30 to TRBJ1-6; a weak D match, TRBD1 (5 bases). Per the germline V gene, CDR1 is GTSNPN and CDR2 is SVGIG (reference sequence). The germline V and J ends were trimmed by 0 bases and 8 bases, with 8 bases remaining between them. CDR3 length equals 13 residues. The CDR3 DNA sequence: TGTGCCTGGAGTGTGGGCAGGGATTCACCCCTCCACTTT. Translated, it gives CAWSVGRDSPLHF.

The chain employs TRBV4-3 and TRBJ2-2; maybe TRBD1 (6 bases). The CDR3 length is 15 residues. Germline CDR1 and CDR2: LGHNA and YSLEER. Trimming pared 3 bases from V and 6 bases from J, leaving 14 bases between. CDR3 DNA sequence: TGCGCCAGCAGCCAGTACAGGGTAGGAGCCGGGGAGCTGTTTTTT. It translates to CASSQYRVGAGELFF.

V usage is TRBV12-5 and J usage is TRBJ2-1; tentatively, D is TRBD1 (6 bases). CDR3 length equals 14 residues. In germline, CDR1 is LGHNT, CDR2 FRNRAP. Trimming removed 8 bases at V and 10 bases at J, with 21 bases between. CDR3 sequence: CASMLGAQFAEQFF. CDR3 sequence (DNA): TGTGCTAGTATGTTGGGGGCCCAATTCGCCGAGCAGTTCTTC.

The chain has TRBV14 and TRBJ2-1; 7 nucleotides match TRBD2. From germline, CDR1 is SGHDN and CDR2 FVKESK. The CDR3 spans 13 residues. The V and J ends lost 1 base and 14 bases, in that order; junction bases with no gene match: 8. The CDR3 protein is CASSQALGGEEFF. Here the CDR3 DNA reads TGTGCCAGCAGCCAAGCCTTGGGGGGGGAGGAGTTCTTC.

V is TRBV5-6 and J is TRBJ1-4; D unresolved. The germline V gene encodes CDR1 SGHDT and CDR2 YYEEEE. This CDR3 has 13 residues. Trimming stripped 1 base from V and 8 bases from J, with 9 bases between. The CDR3 DNA is TGTGCCAGCAGCTTGAGGTCGGGAGAAAAACTGTTTTTT. It yields the protein CASSLRSGEKLFF.

The chain recombines TRBV6-6 with TRBJ1-1, with D unclear. Trimming cost V 5 bases and J 7 bases, with 8 bases left between them. CDR1 and CDR2 (germline): MNHNY, SVGAGI (reference sequence). This CDR3 is 11 amino acids long. In DNA, the CDR3 is TGTGCCAGCAGTGGCGGGGTTGAAGCTTTCTTT. Protein sequence: CASSGGVEAFF.

The chain has TRBV4-1 and TRBJ1-2, with D perhaps matching TRBD1 (5 bases). This CDR3 has 15 residues. In germline, CDR1 is MGHRA, CDR2 YSYEKL. Trimming took 4 bases from V and 6 from J, leaving 18 bases between them. CDR3 in DNA: TGCGCCAGCAGCCGTCCCAGGGATTTAGGAGATGGCTACACCTTC. This encodes CASSRPRDLGDGYTF.

This clone was seen only once. V and J are TRBV10-3 and TRBJ2-3; D perhaps matches TRBD2 (6 bases). The CDR3 covers 14 residues. Trimming removed 8 bases at V and 5 bases at J, with 17 bases between. Germline V lookup: CDR1 ENHRY, CDR2 SYGVKD. CDR3 in amino acids: CAIGRSGPEDTQYF. The CDR3 DNA reads as TGTGCCATCGGGAGGTCAGGGCCGGAAGATACGCAGTATTTT.

The gene calls are TRBV3-1 (or the pseudogene TRBV3-2) and TRBJ2-3, with 10 bases identical to TRBD2. Trimming at V came to 1 base and at J to 5 bases, leaving 9 bases not matched to a gene. The CDR3 sequence is 17 residues long. The germline V gene has CDR1 LGHDT and CDR2 YNNKEL (reference sequence). The CDR3 nucleotides are TGTGCCAGCAGCCAAGTGAGGAGCGGGAGGGCGAGAGATACGCAGTATTTT. This codes for CASSQVRSGRARDTQYF.

The chain has TRBV5-1 and TRBJ2-3; 8 nucleotides align to TRBD1. V shed 4 bases, J shed 5 bases, and the junction held 12 bases outside the gene matches. This CDR3 comprises 16 residues. Per the germline V gene, CDR1 is SGHRS and CDR2 is YFSETQ. This CDR3 is CASSPQGAFGGDTQYF. DNA for the CDR3: TGCGCCAGCAGCCCCCAGGGGGCTTTCGGCGGAGATACGCAGTATTTT.

This chain connects TRBV7-2 to TRBJ2-1; 10 bases match TRBD2. Germline values: CDR1 SGHTA, CDR2 FQGNSA. The CDR3 sequence is 16 residues long. The V segment lost 5 bases and the J segment 2 bases; nucleotides outside the gene matches: 6. This CDR3 is CASSRLLAGAYNEQFF. For the CDR3, the DNA is TGTGCCAGCAGCCGCTTGCTAGCGGGGGCCTACAATGAGCAGTTCTTC.

The V and J genes are TRBV5-1 and TRBJ2-2; D remains unclear. V was cut by 0 bases and J by 1 base, with 13 bases left in between. The CDR3 covers 17 residues. Germline CDR1 SGHRS, CDR2 YFSETQ. The CDR3 region has the DNA TGCGCCAGCAGCTTGGACTTACCCCCGCGGAACACCGGGGAGCTGTTTTTT. It specifies CASSLDLPPRNTGELFF.

This chain joins TRBV12-3 or TRBV12-4 and TRBJ2-3; D may be TRBD1 (5 bases). CDR3 length equals 12 residues. The ends were cut back, 6 bases at V and 5 bases at J, with 9 bases in the middle. The CDR3 sequence is CASRGVGDTQYF. As DNA, the CDR3 is TGTGCCAGCAGAGGGGTGGGAGATACGCAGTATTTT.